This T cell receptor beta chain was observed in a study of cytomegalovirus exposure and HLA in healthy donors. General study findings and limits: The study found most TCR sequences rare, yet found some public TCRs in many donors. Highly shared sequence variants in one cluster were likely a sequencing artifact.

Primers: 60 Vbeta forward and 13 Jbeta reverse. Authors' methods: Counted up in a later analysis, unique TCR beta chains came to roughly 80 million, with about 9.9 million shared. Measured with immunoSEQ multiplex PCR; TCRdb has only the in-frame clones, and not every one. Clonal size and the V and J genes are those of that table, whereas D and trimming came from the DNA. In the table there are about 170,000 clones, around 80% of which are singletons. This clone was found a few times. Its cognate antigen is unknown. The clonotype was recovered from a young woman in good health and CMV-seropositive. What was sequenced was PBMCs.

CDR3 nucleotides: TGTGCCAGCAGCTGGGAACAGGGTCATTTTGAGACCCAGTACTTC. Translated: CASSWEQGHFETQYF. The rearrangement links TRBV5-8 to TRBJ2-5; weak D call: TRBD1 (6 bases). The CDR3 has 15 residues. The V end was cut by 3 bases, the J end by 5 bases, with 17 bases between. Germline V gene sequence: CDR1 SGHTS, CDR2 YDEGEE.